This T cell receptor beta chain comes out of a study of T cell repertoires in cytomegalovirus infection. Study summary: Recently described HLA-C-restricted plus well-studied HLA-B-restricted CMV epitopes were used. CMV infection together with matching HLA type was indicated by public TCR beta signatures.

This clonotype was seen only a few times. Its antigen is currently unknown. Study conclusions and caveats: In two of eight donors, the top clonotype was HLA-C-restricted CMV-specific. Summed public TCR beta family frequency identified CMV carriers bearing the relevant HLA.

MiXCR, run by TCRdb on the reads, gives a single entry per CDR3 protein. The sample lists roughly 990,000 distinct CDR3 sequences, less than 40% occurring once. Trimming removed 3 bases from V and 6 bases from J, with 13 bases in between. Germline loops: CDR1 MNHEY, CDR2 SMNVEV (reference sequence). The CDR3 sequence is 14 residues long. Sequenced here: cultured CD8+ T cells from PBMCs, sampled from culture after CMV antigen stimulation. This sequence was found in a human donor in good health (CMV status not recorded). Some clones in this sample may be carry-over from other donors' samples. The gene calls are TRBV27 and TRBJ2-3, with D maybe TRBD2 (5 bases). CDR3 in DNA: TGTGCCAGCAGTTTGAGAGGGCTAGCCGATACGCAGTATTTT. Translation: CASSLRGLADTQYF.